The clone carrying this TCR beta chain was counted a few times. Seattle-derived patients entered the study during active infection and were followed longitudinally. This specimen belongs to a study of blood T cell repertoires in COVID-19. Assay: immunoSEQ multiplex PCR; the TCRdb copy retains only in-frame clones and omits some. The table shows roughly 250,000 clones, with about 85% occurring only once. Trimming pared 6 bases from V and 0 bases from J, leaving 15 bases between. The CDR3 length is 16 residues. The germline gives CDR1 MDHEN, CDR2 SYDVKM. Material for sequencing was peripheral blood. The chain employs TRBV28 and TRBJ1-5; D is perhaps TRBD1 (6 bases). This receptor was identified in a human donor with COVID-19, enrolled during active disease. The donor label of this sample is uncertain. The CDR3 region has the DNA TGTGCCAGCAGGTCGGGGGGGCAGTATAGCAATCAGCCCCAGCATTTT. It encodes CASRSGGQYSNQPQHF.